Shown below are 30 T cell receptor beta chains from a single sample sequenced in a study of blood T cell repertoires in COVID-19. Data came from immunoSEQ multiplex PCR; TCRdb stores just in-frame clones and leaves some out. The sample has around 140,000 clones; about 90% are singletons. The material sequenced was PBMCs or T cells enriched from blood (not recorded which). Receptors originate from a man in his 60s who had recovered from COVID-19.

The rearrangement joins TRBV4-2 to TRBJ1-6, with TRBD1 matching 12 bases. Germline V gene sequence: CDR1 LGHNA, CDR2 YNFKEQ. The V and J ends lost 3 bases and 5 bases, in that order; junction bases with no gene match: 8. The CDR3 is made up of 18 amino acids. CDR3 sequence reads: CASSQDRDRGPNNSPLHF. Written as DNA, the CDR3 is TGTGCCAGCAGCCAGGATCGGGACAGGGGGCCTAATAATTCACCCCTCCACTTT.

The CDR3 reads CASSGLGETQYF. CDR3 coding DNA: TGTGCCAGCAGCGGGTTGGGAGAGACCCAGTACTTC. The chain employs TRBV12-3 or TRBV12-4 and TRBJ2-5, with D unresolved. This CDR3 is 12 amino acids long. Trimming removed 6 bases from V and 4 bases from J, with 9 bases in between.

This clone was detected only a few times. The gene calls are TRBV3-1 (or the pseudogene TRBV3-2) and TRBJ2-5; 7 positions match TRBD2. V was pared by 2 bases and J by 5 bases, with 5 bases of the junction left unmatched. The CDR3 has 14 residues. Germline V gives CDR1 LGHDT, CDR2 YNNKEL (reference sequence). CDR3 sequence: CASSQNGRRETQYF. CDR3 nucleotide sequence: TGTGCCAGCAGCCAAAACGGGAGGAGGGAGACCCAGTACTTC.

The rearrangement joins TRBV19 to TRBJ1-5; D unclear. This CDR3 region has 13 residues. Germline V CDR1 and CDR2: LNHDA, SQIVND (reference sequence). Trimming left V 6 bases short and J 0 bases short, with 6 bases between. In nucleotides, the CDR3 is TGTGCCAGTAGACGAGATAGCAATCAGCCCCAGCATTTT. It encodes CASRRDSNQPQHF.

The chain is built from TRBV15 and TRBJ2-7, with 12 bases lining up with TRBD2. Losses at the gene ends were 2 bases for V and 4 bases for J; bases not matched to a gene: 6. CDR3 size: 16 residues. Germline loops: CDR1 LNHNV, CDR2 YYDKDF (reference sequence). The CDR3 DNA is TGTGCCACCAGCAGAACACCGACTAGCGGGAGTTACGAGCAGTACTTC. Its translation is CATSRTPTSGSYEQYF.

This clone was seen a few times. The V call is TRBV3-1 (or the pseudogene TRBV3-2), the J call TRBJ1-1; D gene unclear. The germline gives CDR1 LGHDT, CDR2 YNNKEL (reference sequence). V lost 0 bases to trimming and J lost 7 bases, with 9 bases between them. This CDR3 has 13 residues. CDR3 protein: CASSQDIAGEAFF. The CDR3 DNA reads TGTGCCAGCAGCCAAGATATCGCGGGTGAAGCTTTCTTT.

The chain carries TRBV28 and TRBJ2-1; TRBD2 aligns across 12 bases. The CDR3 length is 16 residues. The ends lost 6 bases at V and 0 bases at J; junction bases unmatched: 3. The germline CDR1 and CDR2 sequences are MDHEN and SYDVKM. CDR3 bases: TGTGCCAGCAGACCGACTAGCGGGGGCTCCTACAATGAGCAGTTCTTC. Translating it yields CASRPTSGGSYNEQFF.

The V call is TRBV30, the J call TRBJ2-3; D is unresolved. The CDR3 length is 15 residues. Germline V gene lookup returns CDR1 GTSNPN and CDR2 SVGIG (reference sequence). Trimming took off 0 bases at V and 1 base at J, with 11 bases between the two ends. Here the CDR3 reads CAWSVSWHRTDTQYF. Here the CDR3 DNA reads TGTGCCTGGAGTGTAAGTTGGCACCGCACAGATACGCAGTATTTT.

The chain carries TRBV7-3 and TRBJ2-6; maybe TRBD1 (6 bases). CDR1 and CDR2 from the germline V gene are SGHTA and FQGTGA. CDR3 length: 17 residues. V lost 8 bases and J lost 0, with 17 bases in between. CDR3 bases: TGTGCCAGCGGGGTGCAGGGGTCGAGCTCTGGGGCCAACGTCCTGACTTTC. Protein sequence: CASGVQGSSSGANVLTF. Looking up the rest from reference TRBV7-3 and TRBJ2-6 gives the full variable domain: GAGVSQTPSNKVTEKGKYVELRCDPISGHTALYWYRQSLGQGPEFLIYFQGTGAADDSGLPNDRFFAVRPEGSVSTLKIQRTERGDSAVYLCASGVQGSSSGANVLTFGAGSRLTVL.

The V gene is TRBV7-8, the J gene TRBJ2-7, with 9 bases lining up with TRBD1. Unmatched junction bases numbered 8, after V lost 8 bases and J lost 3 bases. The CDR3 loop spans 14 amino acids. Germline V lookup: CDR1 SGHVS, CDR2 FQNEAQ. The CDR3 bases are TGTGCCAGCTCGGACCGACAGGGGGTCTACGAGCAGTACTTC. It yields the protein CASSDRQGVYEQYF.

J is TRBJ2-2 and V is TRBV10-3; D possibly corresponds to TRBD1 (7 bases). Germline lookup yields CDR1 ENHRY and CDR2 SYGVKD. The V end was cut by 6 bases, the J end by 6 bases, with 14 bases between. The CDR3 sequence is 14 residues long. The CDR3 DNA is TGTGCCATCAGGTCAGACAGGGAGGCCGGGGAGCTGTTTTTT. Its translation: CAIRSDREAGELFF.

V is TRBV5-1 and J is TRBJ2-7; 8 nucleotides align to TRBD1. CDR3 length: 15 amino acids. J lost 0 bases, V lost 0 bases, and 2 bases had no gene match. Germline lookup yields CDR1 SGHRS and CDR2 YFSETQ. CDR3: CASSLGDRSSYEQYF. CDR3 nucleotides: TGCGCCAGCAGCTTGGGGGACAGGAGCTCCTACGAGCAGTACTTC.

The V gene is TRBV5-4, the J gene TRBJ2-2; D perhaps matches TRBD2 (6 bases). The CDR3 is 17 residues long. Germline V gene data show CDR1 as SGHNT and CDR2 as YYREEE (reference sequence). The ends were cut back, 0 bases at V and 0 bases at J, with 12 bases in the middle. The CDR3 here is CASSLASEQANTGELFF. The CDR3 region has the DNA TGTGCCAGCAGCTTGGCTAGCGAGCAAGCGAACACCGGGGAGCTGTTTTTT.

The V and J genes are TRBV7-2 and TRBJ1-4; 7 bases line up with TRBD1. The CDR3 spans 14 residues. V trimming: 8 bases; J trimming: 7 bases; junction bases outside the gene matches: 10. Germline V gene sequence: CDR1 SGHTA, CDR2 FQGNSA. The CDR3 nucleotides are TGTGCCAGCTCCCGACAGGGCCCTAGTGAAAAACTGTTTTTT. Its protein product is CASSRQGPSEKLFF.

This chain uses TRBV9 with TRBJ1-2; no clear D gene. Germline CDR1 and CDR2: SGDLS and YYNGEE. Deletions cut 4 bases from V and 2 bases from J, with 9 bases between. CDR3 length: 13 residues. CDR3 amino acids: CASSPGINYGYTF. The CDR3 nucleotides read TGTGCCAGCAGCCCCGGGATAAACTATGGCTACACCTTC.

V usage is TRBV9 and J usage is TRBJ1-1; 9 bases align to TRBD1. Germline values: CDR1 SGDLS, CDR2 YYNGEE. The CDR3 loop spans 15 amino acids. V lost 2 bases to trimming and J lost 4 bases; unmatched junction nucleotides: 6. The CDR3 loop reads CASSVITGGGTEAFF. CDR3 bases: TGTGCCAGCAGCGTGATCACAGGGGGCGGCACTGAAGCTTTCTTT.

The rearrangement uses TRBV6-1 and TRBJ1-1; D unresolved. From germline, CDR1 is MNHNS and CDR2 SASEGT. The CDR3 has 14 residues. Trimming left V 2 bases short and J 6 bases short, with 13 bases between. The CDR3 here is CASSENRGRSEAFF. Here the CDR3 DNA reads TGTGCCAGCAGTGAAAACCGCGGCAGATCTGAAGCTTTCTTT.

The chain is built from TRBV4-1 and TRBJ2-7; 8 nucleotides match TRBD1. Germline CDR1 MGHRA, CDR2 YSYEKL. J was trimmed by 3 bases and V by 0 bases; bases with no gene match: 10. The CDR3 runs 17 residues. The CDR3 nucleotides are TGCGCCAGCAGCCAAGATCGAAGCACAGGACAGGGCTACGAGCAGTACTTC. It yields the protein CASSQDRSTGQGYEQYF.

This chain uses TRBV7-3 with TRBJ2-1; TRBD2 agrees at 10 bases. Per germline, CDR1 SGHTA and CDR2 FQGTGA. The ends lost 3 bases at V and 0 bases at J; junction bases unmatched: 8. There are 18 residues in the CDR3. DNA for the CDR3: TGTGCCAGCAGCTTGACTAGCGGGTTTGTCTTCTCCTACAATGAGCAGTTCTTC. Amino acid sequence: CASSLTSGFVFSYNEQFF. The full variable domain, completed using reference TRBV7-3 and TRBJ2-1, is GAGVSQTPSNKVTEKGKYVELRCDPISGHTALYWYRQSLGQGPEFLIYFQGTGAADDSGLPNDRFFAVRPEGSVSTLKIQRTERGDSAVYLCASSLTSGFVFSYNEQFFGPGTRLTVL.

The V call is TRBV20-1, the J call TRBJ1-5; 9 bases fit TRBD1. The germline V gene encodes CDR1 DFQATT and CDR2 SNEGSKA (reference sequence). Germline trimming cut 6 bases from V and 5 bases from J; bases unmatched to any gene: 11. This CDR3 has 15 residues. The CDR3 nucleotides read TGCAGTGCCAGTCGAACAGGACAGGGGTATCAGCCCCAGCATTTT. This translates into CSASRTGQGYQPQHF.

The rearrangement uses TRBV28 and TRBJ1-2, with 7 positions matching TRBD1. Germline loops: CDR1 MDHEN, CDR2 SYDVKM. V dropped 3 bases and J dropped 2; count of bases not matched to a gene: 6. The CDR3 runs 15 residues. CDR3 nucleotides: TGTGCCAGCAGTTTTTCGACAGGGTTCAACTATGGCTACACCTTC. This sequence encodes CASSFSTGFNYGYTF.

The chain combines TRBV2 with TRBJ2-2; possible D gene TRBD1, 5 bases. The CDR3 runs to 11 residues. The V and J ends lost 9 bases and 6 bases respectively, with 8 bases between them. The germline V gene encodes CDR1 SNHLY and CDR2 FYNNEI. CDR3 in DNA: TGTGCCAGGCGGACATCCGGGGAGCTGTTTTTT. Translated, it gives CARRTSGELFF. Using reference TRBV2 and TRBJ2-2 for the parts outside the CDR3, the full variable domain is EPEVTQTPSHQVTQMGQEVILRCVPISNHLYFYWYRQILGQKVEFLVSFYNNEISEKSEIFDDQFSVERPDGSNFTLKIRSTKLEDSAMYFCARRTSGELFFGEGSRLTVL.

The genes are TRBV6-1 and TRBJ2-3, with 11 nucleotides matching TRBD1. CDR3 length: 15 residues. V lost 2 bases and J lost 8; bases outside the gene matches: 6. Per germline, CDR1 MNHNS and CDR2 SASEGT. CDR3 sequence (DNA): TGTGCCAGCAGTGAATACACAGGGACAGGGGGTACGCAGTATTTT. Amino acid sequence: CASSEYTGTGGTQYF.

This chain uses TRBV28 with TRBJ2-2; maybe TRBD1 (6 bases). The CDR3 runs 15 residues. V was shortened by 6 bases and J by 6 bases, with 17 bases between the two germline ends. CDR1 MDHEN and CDR2 SYDVKM come from the germline V gene. The CDR3 loop is CASRPGGQGSGELFF. The DNA of the CDR3 is TGTGCCAGCAGACCTGGGGGACAAGGGTCCGGGGAGCTGTTTTTT.

V gene TRBV24-1 combines with J gene TRBJ2-3, with a tentative D call TRBD2 (7 bases). The CDR3 covers 12 residues. Germline CDR1 reads KGHDR; CDR2 reads SFDVKD. V lost 10 bases to trimming and J lost 8 bases, with 15 bases between them. The CDR3 DNA sequence: TGTGCCACTCGGGGGGCATCAGGTACGCAGTATTTT. Amino acid sequence: CATRGASGTQYF.

The rearrangement uses TRBV5-4 and TRBJ2-2; a possible D gene is TRBD2 (5 bases). Germline V gene data show CDR1 as SGHNT and CDR2 as YYREEE (reference sequence). The CDR3 runs 15 residues. V lost 2 bases and J 2 bases, leaving 10 bases between the germline ends. DNA of the CDR3: TGTGCCAGCAGCTTTCTCAGCGGAAACACCGGGGAGCTGTTTTTT. Translation gives CASSFLSGNTGELFF. The complete variable domain, with remaining parts taken from reference TRBV5-4 and TRBJ2-2, reads ETGVTQSPTHLIKTRGQQVTLRCSSQSGHNTVSWYQQALGQGPQFIFQYYREEENGRGNFPPRFSGLQFPNYSSELNVNALELDDSALYLCASSFLSGNTGELFFGEGSRLTVL.

V is TRBV7-8 and J is TRBJ2-1; unclear D gene. The V gene lost 6 bases and the J gene lost 6 bases, with 15 bases spanning the gap. The CDR3 covers 14 residues. Per germline, CDR1 SGHVS and CDR2 FQNEAQ. CDR3 DNA: TGTGCCAGCAGGTCAACAGCCTTATTCAATGAGCAGTTCTTC. It specifies CASRSTALFNEQFF. Combining the CDR3 with reference TRBV7-8 and TRBJ2-1 gives the whole variable domain GAGVSQSPRYKVAKRGQDVALRCDPISGHVSLFWYQQALGQGPEFLTYFQNEAQLDKSGLPSDRFFAERPEGSVSTLKIQRTQQEDSAVYLCASRSTALFNEQFFGPGTRLTVL.

This chain links TRBV10-3 with TRBJ2-5, with TRBD2 matching over 9 bases. V was clipped by 3 bases and J by 2 bases; unmatched bases: 19. The CDR3 is 20 amino acids. From germline, CDR1 is ENHRY and CDR2 SYGVKD. DNA for the CDR3: TGTGCCATCAGTGAACCCCCAGGGAGCGGGAGGTCGTCGAGGCAAGAGACCCAGTACTTC. It encodes CAISEPPGSGRSSRQETQYF.

The V call is TRBV18, the J call TRBJ2-7; D is ambiguous. The CDR3 contains 12 residues. CDR1 is KGHSH and CDR2 is LQKENI in the germline V gene. Trimming took off 4 bases at V and 5 bases at J, with 9 bases between the two ends. For the CDR3, the DNA is TGTGCCAGCTCACAACTCCTGAACGAGCAGTACTTC. Translating it yields CASSQLLNEQYF.

This clone was detected ten times or more. The chain has TRBV19 and TRBJ1-2; TRBD1 is a possible D gene (5 bases). The V end was cut by 6 bases, the J end by 0 bases, with 14 bases between. Germline CDR1 is LNHDA and CDR2 is SQIVND (reference sequence). This CDR3 contains 15 residues. The CDR3 protein is CASREGSYPNYGYTF. The DNA for the CDR3 is TGTGCCAGTAGGGAGGGGTCGTATCCTAACTATGGCTACACCTTC.